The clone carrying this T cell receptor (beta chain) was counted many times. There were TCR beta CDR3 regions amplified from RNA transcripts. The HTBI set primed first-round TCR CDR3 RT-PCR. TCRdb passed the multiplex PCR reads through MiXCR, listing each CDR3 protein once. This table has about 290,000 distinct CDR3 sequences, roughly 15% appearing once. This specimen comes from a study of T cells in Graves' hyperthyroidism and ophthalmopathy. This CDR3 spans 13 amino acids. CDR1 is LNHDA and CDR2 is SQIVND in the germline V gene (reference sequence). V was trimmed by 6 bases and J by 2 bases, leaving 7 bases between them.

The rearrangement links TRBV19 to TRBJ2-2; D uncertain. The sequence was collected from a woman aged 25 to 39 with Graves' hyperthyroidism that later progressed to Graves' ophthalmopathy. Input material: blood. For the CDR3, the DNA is TGTGCCAGTAGGGGGAATAACACCGGGGAGCTGTTTTTT. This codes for CASRGNNTGELFF.